Described below is a single TCR beta chain sequence and its context. This CDR3 contains 14 residues. V was cut by 5 bases and J by 3 bases, with 13 bases left in between. Germline V gene sequence: CDR1 MNHNS, CDR2 SASEGT. This sample was included in a study of T-cell reconstitution after alpha-beta-depleted transplantation in children. Unique molecular identifiers were incorporated during preparation of the TCRbeta library. From the PCR reads, TCRdb called clonotypes with MiXCR, one entry per CDR3 protein. The table shows 500,000 to 600,000 distinct CDR3 sequences, with around a third occurring only once.

This TCR came from a human donor who donated a stem cell graft to a child with aplastic anemia. J is TRBJ1-1 and V is TRBV6-1, with unresolved D. The sample was PBMCs from the stem cell graft donor, taken from the stem cell graft. Here the CDR3 DNA reads TGTGCCAGCAGTAAAGGCCGTTATTACACTGAAGCTTTCTTT. This translates into CASSKGRYYTEAFF.